The entry below gives a single T cell receptor beta chain sequence along with its context. This clone was counted once. This receptor's antigen is unknown. Per-base quality was not reported, and no clone a single base away is much larger than it. Using the deep immunoSEQ assay, multiplex PCR amplified TCR CDR3 regions from genomic DNA. Genomic DNA extracted from each cell subset was distributed evenly over all wells of several immunoSEQ 96-well plates, and each plate served as one replicate. For sorted subsets, each replicate PCR was loaded with around 200 ng genomic DNA, equivalent to 25,000 to 35,000 T cell genomes. The purified libraries were quantified using a Qubit 3.0 fluorometer, sized with a Bioanalyzer 2100, and then quantified again using the KAPA Library Quantification kit. Each immunoSEQ 96-well plate was sequenced on its own single-read 150-cycle Illumina NextSeq 550 flow cell. For the original study's pipeline: Because the immunoSEQ output held only junctional sequences and lacked quality scores, the filtering could not match the filtering applied to full-length reads. Sequences were annotated with PyIR, a Python wrapper for IgBLAST v1.9, and V/J genes and CDR3 were assigned using IMGT germline references. Any read was removed if the V/J assignment was weak (E-value above 1e-6), the CDR3 was missing, or the read contained stop codons, out-of-frame junctions, or ambiguous translated residues. V3J clonotypes were defined as sequences sharing the same inferred V gene, J gene, and CDR3 amino acid sequence. Percentage overlap between repertoires was computed as shared unique clonotypes divided by the size of the smaller repertoire. Three approaches were used to assess repertoire richness: RTK rarefaction, the Chao1 estimator, and Recon v2.1 estimates of unobserved clonotypes. Generation probabilities were computed with OLGA for all TCRbeta clonotypes obtained by the gDNA method from several donors. The immuneACCESS repertoire file appears here via TCRdb, limited to in-frame rearrangements. These files lack a portion of the clones; in checked studies, under half of the deficit traces to unresolved V genes, and the cause of the others is not known. For V, J and clone size, that table is used; D and trimming come from the DNA. This sample gives fewer than 800,000 clones in total; about 90% of them show up just once. Approximately 25% of the sample is taken by the ten largest.

The entry originates in a study of shared clonotypes between healthy human individuals (dated by TCRdb to 2018 to 2020). Notes on the research overall: A couple of women and a few men aged 18 to 49 years were included in the cohort. Per donor, leukapheresis produced somewhere between about 0.94 and 9 billion PBMCs. Libraries were prepared and TCR repertoires were sequenced by different laboratories using diverse techniques, in order to increase sequencing depth and limit assay-specific biases. For each donor, CD4 naive and CD4 memory were each given three plates, CD8 naive was given two plates, and CD8 memory was given one plate. Blood TCR repertoires of several healthy adults were deeply sequenced to estimate repertoire size and the extent of clonotype sharing between individuals. The paper as a whole reports these results and caveats: When a handful of donors were compared, the shared fraction of clonotypes was about 5.5% for naive CD4, 3.5% to 4% for naive CD8, about 2.5% for memory CD4, and around 0.4% for memory CD8. Pairwise subsampling indicated that sequencing depth was expected to affect the degree of clonotype sharing among donors. Because the study included a small number of donors, the genetic and exposure-history diversity represented was limited. Sampling was restricted to blood, and TCR repertoires in tissues likely differ from the TCR repertoires found in blood. Even with the large sequencing depth, rarefaction of the sorted-subset datasets indicated that sequencing was incomplete. Estimated clonotype richness was generally larger for naive than for memory subsets. Clonotypes shared by all four sorted-subset donors showed higher generation probabilities than non-shared clonotypes.

CDR1 and CDR2, looked up from the germline V gene (reference sequence), are LNHNV and YYDKDF. The CDR3 contains 15 residues, cysteine and phenylalanine counted. The only DNA kept is the CDR3, 45 bases in frame from the first base. V is reduced by 0 bases and J by 7 bases, leaving a spacing of 16 bases between them. CD8 naive samples consisted of CD45RO-negative cells that were positively selected for CCR7, yielding a CD45RA+CCR7+ population without TemRA cells. Donors were healthy HIV-negative adults with no recently reported acute infections or vaccinations. Every donor was a Caucasian adult living in Nashville, Tennessee, USA. Blood was obtained by leukapheresis, after which PBMCs were separated by Ficoll-Histopaque density gradient centrifugation and cryopreserved in liquid nitrogen vapor phase. Analytical flow cytometry was used to check the purity and quantity of each magnetically sorted T cell population. Genomic DNA was isolated from every sorted fraction and measured by UV absorbance on a Nanodrop 2000c.

The chain couples TRBV15 to TRBJ2-7; the D region possibly corresponds to TRBD2 (5 bases align). The specimen sequenced was naive CD8+ T cells sorted from blood. The cell subset or site label for this specimen denotes: CD45RA+CCR7+. The sequence was collected from a man younger than 40 in good health. The nucleotides are TGTGCCACCAGCAGAGATCGAGGGCACCCGGGAGAGCAGTACTTC. This codes for CATSRDRGHPGEQYF.